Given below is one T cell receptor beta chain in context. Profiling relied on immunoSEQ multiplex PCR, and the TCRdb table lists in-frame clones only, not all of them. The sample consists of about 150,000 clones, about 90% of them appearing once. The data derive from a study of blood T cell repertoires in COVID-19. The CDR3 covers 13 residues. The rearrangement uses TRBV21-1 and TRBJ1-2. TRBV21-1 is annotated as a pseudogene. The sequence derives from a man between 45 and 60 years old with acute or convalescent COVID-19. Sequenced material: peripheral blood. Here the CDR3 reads CASSTKRIYGYTF. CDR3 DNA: TGTGCCAGCAGCACAAAGCGGATTTATGGCTACACCTTC.